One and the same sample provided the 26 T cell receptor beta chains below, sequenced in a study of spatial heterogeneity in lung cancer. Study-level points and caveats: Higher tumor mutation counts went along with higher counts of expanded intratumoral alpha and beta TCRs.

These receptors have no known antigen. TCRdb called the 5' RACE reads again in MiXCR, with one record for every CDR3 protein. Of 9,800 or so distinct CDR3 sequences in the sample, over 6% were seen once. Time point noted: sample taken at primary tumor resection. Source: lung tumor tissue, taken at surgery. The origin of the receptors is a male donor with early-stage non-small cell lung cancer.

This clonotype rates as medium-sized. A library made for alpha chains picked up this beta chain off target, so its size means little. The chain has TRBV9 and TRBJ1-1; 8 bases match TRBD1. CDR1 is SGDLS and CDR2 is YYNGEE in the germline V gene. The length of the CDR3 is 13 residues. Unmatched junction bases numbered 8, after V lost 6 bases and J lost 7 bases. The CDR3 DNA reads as TGTGCCAGCACCGGACCAGGGGGCCTTGAAGCTTTCTTT. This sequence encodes CASTGPGGLEAFF. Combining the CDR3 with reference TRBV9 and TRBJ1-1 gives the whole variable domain DSGVTQTPKHLITATGQRVTLRCSPRSGDLSVYWYQQSLDQGLQFLIQYYNGEERAKGNILERFSAQQFPDLHSELNLSSLELGDSALYFCASTGPGGLEAFFGQGTRLTVV.

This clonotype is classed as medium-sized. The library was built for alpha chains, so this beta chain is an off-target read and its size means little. This CDR3 is CASARGGNQPQHF. Here the CDR3 DNA reads TGTGCCAGCGCGCGGGGGGGCAATCAGCCCCAGCATTTT. The rearrangement uses TRBV12-3 or TRBV12-4 and TRBJ1-5; perhaps TRBD1 as D (5 bases). The germline V and J ends were trimmed by 8 bases and 2 bases, with 10 bases remaining between them. This CDR3 has 13 amino acids.

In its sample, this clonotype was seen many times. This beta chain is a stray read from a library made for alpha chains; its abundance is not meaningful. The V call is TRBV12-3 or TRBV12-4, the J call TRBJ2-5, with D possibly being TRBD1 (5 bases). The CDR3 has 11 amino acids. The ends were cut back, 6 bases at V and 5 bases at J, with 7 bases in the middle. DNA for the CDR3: TGTGCCAGCAGAGGGGCGGAGACCCAGTACTTC. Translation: CASRGAETQYF.

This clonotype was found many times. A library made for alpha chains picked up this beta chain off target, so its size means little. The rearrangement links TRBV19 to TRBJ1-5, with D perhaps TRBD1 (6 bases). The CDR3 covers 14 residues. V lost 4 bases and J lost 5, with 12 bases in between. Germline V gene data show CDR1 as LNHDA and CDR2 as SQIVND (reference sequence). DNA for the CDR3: TGTGCCAGTAGTAGGCGACAGGTGGATCAGCCCCAGCATTTT. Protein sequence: CASSRRQVDQPQHF.

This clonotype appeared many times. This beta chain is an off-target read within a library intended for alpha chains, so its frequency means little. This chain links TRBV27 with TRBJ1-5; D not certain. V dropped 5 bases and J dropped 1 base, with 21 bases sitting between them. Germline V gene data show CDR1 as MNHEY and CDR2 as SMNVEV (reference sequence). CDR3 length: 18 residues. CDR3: CASSVRGIWDLSNQPQHF. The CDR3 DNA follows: TGTGCCAGCAGTGTAAGAGGTATTTGGGATCTCAGCAATCAGCCCCAGCATTTT.

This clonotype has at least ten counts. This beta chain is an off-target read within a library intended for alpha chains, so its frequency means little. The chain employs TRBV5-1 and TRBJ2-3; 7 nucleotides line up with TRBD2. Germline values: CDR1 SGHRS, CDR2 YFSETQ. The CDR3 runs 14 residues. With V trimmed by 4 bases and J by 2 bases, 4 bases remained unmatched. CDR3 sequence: CASSKSGITDTQYF. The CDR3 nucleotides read TGCGCCAGCAGCAAAAGCGGGATCACAGATACGCAGTATTTT.

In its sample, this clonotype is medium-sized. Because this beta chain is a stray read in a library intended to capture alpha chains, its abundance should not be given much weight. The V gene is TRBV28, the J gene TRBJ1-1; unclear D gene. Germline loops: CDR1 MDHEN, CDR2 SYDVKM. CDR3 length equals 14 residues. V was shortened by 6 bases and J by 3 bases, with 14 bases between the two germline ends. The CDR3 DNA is TGTGCCAGCAGGAACCCCTCCAGGTACACTGAAGCTTTCTTT. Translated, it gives CASRNPSRYTEAFF.

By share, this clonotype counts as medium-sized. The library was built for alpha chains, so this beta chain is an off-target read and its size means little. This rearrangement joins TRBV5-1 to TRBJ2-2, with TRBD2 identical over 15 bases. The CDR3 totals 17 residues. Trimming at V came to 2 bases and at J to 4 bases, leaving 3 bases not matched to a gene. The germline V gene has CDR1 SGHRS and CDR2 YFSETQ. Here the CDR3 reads CASSFGTSGGFTGELFF. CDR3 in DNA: TGCGCCAGCAGCTTTGGGACTAGCGGGGGGTTCACCGGGGAGCTGTTTTTT. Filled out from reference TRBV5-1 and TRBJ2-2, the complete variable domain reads KAGVTQTPRYLIKTRGQQVTLSCSPISGHRSVSWYQQTPGQGLQFLFEYFSETQRNKGNFPGRFSGRQFSNSRSEMNVSTLELGDSALYLCASSFGTSGGFTGELFFGEGSRLTVL.

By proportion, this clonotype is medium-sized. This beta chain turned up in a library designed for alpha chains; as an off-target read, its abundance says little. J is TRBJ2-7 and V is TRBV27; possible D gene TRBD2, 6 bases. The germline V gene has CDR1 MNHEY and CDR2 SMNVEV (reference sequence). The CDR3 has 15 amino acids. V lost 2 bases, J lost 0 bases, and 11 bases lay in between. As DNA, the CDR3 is TGTGCCAGCAGTTTAAACCGGGACTTCTCCTACGAGCAGTACTTC. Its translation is CASSLNRDFSYEQYF.

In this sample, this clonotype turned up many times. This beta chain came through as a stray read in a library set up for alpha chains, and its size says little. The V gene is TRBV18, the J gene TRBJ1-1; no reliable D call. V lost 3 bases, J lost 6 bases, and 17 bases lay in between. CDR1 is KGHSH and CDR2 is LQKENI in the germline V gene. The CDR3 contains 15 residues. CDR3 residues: CASSPSSSGNAEAFF. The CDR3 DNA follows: TGTGCCAGCTCACCCTCCTCTTCCGGTAACGCTGAAGCTTTCTTT. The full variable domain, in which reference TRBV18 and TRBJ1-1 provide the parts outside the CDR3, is NAGVMQNPRHLVRRRGQEARLRCSPMKGHSHVYWYRQLPEEGLKFMVYLQKENIIDESGMPKERFSAEFPKEGPSILRIQQVVRGDSAAYFCASSPSSSGNAEAFFGQGTRLTVV.

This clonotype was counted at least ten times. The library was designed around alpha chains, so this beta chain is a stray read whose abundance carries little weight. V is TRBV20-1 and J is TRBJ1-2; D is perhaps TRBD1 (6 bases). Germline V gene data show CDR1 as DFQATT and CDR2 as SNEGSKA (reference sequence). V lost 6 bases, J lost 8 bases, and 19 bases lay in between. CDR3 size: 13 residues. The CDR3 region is CSARQEVSRGYTF. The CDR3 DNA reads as TGCAGTGCAAGACAGGAAGTATCCCGGGGCTACACCTTC.

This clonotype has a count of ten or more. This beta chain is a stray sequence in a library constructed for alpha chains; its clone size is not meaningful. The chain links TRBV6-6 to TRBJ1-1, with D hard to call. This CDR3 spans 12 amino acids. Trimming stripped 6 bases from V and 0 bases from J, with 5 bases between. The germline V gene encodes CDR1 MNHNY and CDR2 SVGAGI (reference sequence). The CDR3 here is CASSPMNTEAFF. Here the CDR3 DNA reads TGTGCCAGCAGCCCGATGAACACTGAAGCTTTCTTT.

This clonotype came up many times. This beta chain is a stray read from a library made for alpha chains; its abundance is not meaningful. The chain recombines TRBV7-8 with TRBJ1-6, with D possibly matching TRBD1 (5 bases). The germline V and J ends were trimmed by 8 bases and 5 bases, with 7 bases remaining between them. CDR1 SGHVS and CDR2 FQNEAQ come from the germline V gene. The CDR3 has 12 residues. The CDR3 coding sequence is TGTGCCAGCGGGGGAGATAATTCACCCCTCCACTTT. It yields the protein CASGGDNSPLHF. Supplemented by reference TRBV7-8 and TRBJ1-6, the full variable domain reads GAGVSQSPRYKVAKRGQDVALRCDPISGHVSLFWYQQALGQGPEFLTYFQNEAQLDKSGLPSDRFFAERPEGSVSTLKIQRTQQEDSAVYLCASGGDNSPLHFGNGTRLTVT.

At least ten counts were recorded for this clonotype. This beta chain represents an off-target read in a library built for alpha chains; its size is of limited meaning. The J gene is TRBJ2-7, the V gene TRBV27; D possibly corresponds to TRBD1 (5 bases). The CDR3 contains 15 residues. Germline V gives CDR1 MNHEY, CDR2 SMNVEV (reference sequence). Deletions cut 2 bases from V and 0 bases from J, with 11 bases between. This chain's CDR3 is CASSLKGASSYEQYV. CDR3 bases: TGTGCCAGCAGTTTAAAAGGGGCCAGCTCCTACGAGCAGTACGTC.

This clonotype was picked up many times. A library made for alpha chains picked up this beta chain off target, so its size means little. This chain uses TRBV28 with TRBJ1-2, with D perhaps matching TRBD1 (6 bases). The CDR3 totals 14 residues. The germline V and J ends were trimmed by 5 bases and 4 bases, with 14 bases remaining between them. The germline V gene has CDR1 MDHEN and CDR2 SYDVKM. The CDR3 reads CASSKGGSGYGYTF. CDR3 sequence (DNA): TGTGCCAGCAGTAAGGGGGGGTCAGGCTATGGCTACACCTTC.

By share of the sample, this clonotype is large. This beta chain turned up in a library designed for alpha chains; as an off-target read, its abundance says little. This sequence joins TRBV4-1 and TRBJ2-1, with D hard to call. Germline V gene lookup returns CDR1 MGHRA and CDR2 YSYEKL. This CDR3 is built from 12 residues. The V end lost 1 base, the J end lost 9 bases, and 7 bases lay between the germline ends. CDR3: CASSQGFSEQFF. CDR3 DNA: TGCGCCAGCAGCCAAGGATTCAGTGAGCAGTTCTTC.

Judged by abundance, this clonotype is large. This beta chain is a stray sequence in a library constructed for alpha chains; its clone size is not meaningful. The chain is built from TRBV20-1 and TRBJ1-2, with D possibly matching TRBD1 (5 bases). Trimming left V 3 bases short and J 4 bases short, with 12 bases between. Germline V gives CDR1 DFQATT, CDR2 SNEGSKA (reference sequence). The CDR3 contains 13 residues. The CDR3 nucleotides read TGCAGTGCTAGCGCCGGGACTGGCTATGGCTACACCTTC. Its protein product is CSASAGTGYGYTF.

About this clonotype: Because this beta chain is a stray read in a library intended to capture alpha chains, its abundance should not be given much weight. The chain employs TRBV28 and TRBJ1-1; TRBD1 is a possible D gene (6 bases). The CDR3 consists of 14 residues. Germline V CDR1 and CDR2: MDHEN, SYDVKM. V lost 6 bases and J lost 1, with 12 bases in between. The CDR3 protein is CASSNGQKNTEAFF. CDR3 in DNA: TGTGCCAGCAGCAACGGACAGAAGAACACTGAAGCTTTCTTT.

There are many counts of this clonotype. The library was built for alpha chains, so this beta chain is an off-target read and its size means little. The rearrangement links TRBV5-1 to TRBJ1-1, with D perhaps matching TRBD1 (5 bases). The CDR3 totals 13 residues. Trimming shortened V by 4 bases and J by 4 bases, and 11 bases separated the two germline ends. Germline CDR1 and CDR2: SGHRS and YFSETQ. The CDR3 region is CASSPGTLTEAFF. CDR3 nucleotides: TGCGCCAGCAGCCCGGGGACTCTCACTGAAGCTTTCTTT.

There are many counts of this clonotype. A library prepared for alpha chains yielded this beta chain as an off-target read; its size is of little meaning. The CDR3, as DNA: TGCGGAGGCGGGAGTGGGAATGAAAAACTGTTTTTT. This sequence encodes CGGGSGNEKLFF. V and J are TRBV20-1 and TRBJ1-4; D not resolved. Germline V gene lookup returns CDR1 DFQATT and CDR2 SNEGSKA (reference sequence). The CDR3 has 12 residues.

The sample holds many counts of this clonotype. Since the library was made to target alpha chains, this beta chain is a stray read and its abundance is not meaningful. The CDR3 DNA is TGTGCCAGCAGCGAGGTTATAGCGGGGGATAATGAGCAGTTCTTC. It yields the protein CASSEVIAGDNEQFF. The chain recombines TRBV5-6 with TRBJ2-1, with 9 bases aligning to TRBD2. The ends lost 4 bases at V and 7 bases at J; junction bases unmatched: 9. There are 15 residues in the CDR3. CDR1 SGHDT and CDR2 YYEEEE come from the germline V gene.

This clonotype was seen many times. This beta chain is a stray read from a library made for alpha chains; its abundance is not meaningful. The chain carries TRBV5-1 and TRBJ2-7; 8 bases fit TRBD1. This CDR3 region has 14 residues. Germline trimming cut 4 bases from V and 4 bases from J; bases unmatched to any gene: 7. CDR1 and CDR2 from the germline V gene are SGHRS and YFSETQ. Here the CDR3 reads CASSQDRAGYEQYF. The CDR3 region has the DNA TGCGCCAGCAGCCAGGACAGGGCTGGGTACGAGCAGTACTTC. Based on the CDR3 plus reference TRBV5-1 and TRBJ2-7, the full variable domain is KAGVTQTPRYLIKTRGQQVTLSCSPISGHRSVSWYQQTPGQGLQFLFEYFSETQRNKGNFPGRFSGRQFSNSRSEMNVSTLELGDSALYLCASSQDRAGYEQYFGPGTRLTVT.

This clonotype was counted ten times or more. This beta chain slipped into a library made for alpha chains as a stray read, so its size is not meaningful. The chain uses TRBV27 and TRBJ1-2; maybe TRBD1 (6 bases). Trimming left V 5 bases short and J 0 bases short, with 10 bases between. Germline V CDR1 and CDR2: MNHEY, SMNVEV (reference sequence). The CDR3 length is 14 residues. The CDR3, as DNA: TGTGCCAGCAGTGAGGACAGAGCTAACTATGGCTACACCTTC. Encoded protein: CASSEDRANYGYTF.

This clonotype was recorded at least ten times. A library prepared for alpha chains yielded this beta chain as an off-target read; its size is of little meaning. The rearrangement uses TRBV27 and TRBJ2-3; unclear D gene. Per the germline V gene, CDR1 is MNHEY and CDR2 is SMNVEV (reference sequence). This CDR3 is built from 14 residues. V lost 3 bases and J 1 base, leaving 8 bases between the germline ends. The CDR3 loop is CASSFGSRTDTQYF. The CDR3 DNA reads TGTGCCAGCAGTTTTGGCTCCCGCACAGATACGCAGTATTTT.

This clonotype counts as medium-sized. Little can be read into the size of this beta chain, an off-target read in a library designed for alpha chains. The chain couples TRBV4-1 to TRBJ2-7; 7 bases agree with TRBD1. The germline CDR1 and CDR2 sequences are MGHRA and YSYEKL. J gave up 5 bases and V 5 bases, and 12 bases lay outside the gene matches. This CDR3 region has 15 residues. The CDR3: CASSVTGAASDEQYV. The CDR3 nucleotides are TGCGCCAGCAGCGTTACAGGGGCCGCGTCGGACGAGCAGTACGTC.

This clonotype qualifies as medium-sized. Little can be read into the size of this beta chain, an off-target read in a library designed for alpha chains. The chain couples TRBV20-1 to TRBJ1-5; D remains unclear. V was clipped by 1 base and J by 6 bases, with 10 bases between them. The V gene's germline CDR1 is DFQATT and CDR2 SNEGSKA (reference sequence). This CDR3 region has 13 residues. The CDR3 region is CSARGQIGQPQHF. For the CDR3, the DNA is TGCAGTGCTAGAGGCCAGATCGGTCAGCCCCAGCATTTT.